This T cell receptor beta chain was profiled in a study of beta chain features in type 1 diabetes. General study findings and limits: A moderate, significant TCRB CDR3 shortening appeared in type 1 diabetes across four CD4+ subsets.

This clone has a handful of counts. Antigen: not known. Other DNA sequences from this sample encode an identical CDR3 as well. The sequenced template was cDNA made from the entire isolated RNA. Here immunoSEQ multiplex PCR was the method, and the copy in TCRdb shows in-frame clones only, minus some. The table lists tens of thousands of clones, 42% of them singletons. CDR1 is SGHTA, CDR2 FQGTGA, per germline. The ends lost 5 bases at V and 1 base at J; junction bases unmatched: 6. The CDR3 runs to 16 residues. Input material: Tregs from blood. This rearrangement joins TRBV7-3 to TRBJ2-1; TRBD2 matches 9 bases. The sequence derives from a man younger than 45 with type 1 diabetes. CDR3 loop: CASSQYSGSSYNEQFF. DNA of the CDR3: TGTGCCAGCAGCCAATATAGCGGGAGTTCCTACAATGAGCAGTTCTTC.